This is a list of T cell receptor beta chains from one sample in a study of PD-L1 blockade in urothelial cancer. Here immunoSEQ multiplex PCR was the method, and the copy in TCRdb shows in-frame clones only, minus some. The sample shows approximately 26,000 clones, around 88% of them seen only once. The starting material was PBMCs, obtained around atezolizumab (anti-PD-L1) treatment. The receptors originated from a man aged 60 to 75 with urothelial cancer. CDR3s include the opening cysteine and the closing phenylalanine or tryptophan. The order of the fields is J gene, clone size, V gene, D gene, CDR3 protein, CDR3 DNA. D genes are given only for firm matches. A clone size is listed for some rows: how often the clone was seen (once, few, many), or a class if it is expanded.

J gene: TRBJ2-7
clone size: -
V gene: TRBV9
D gene: -
CDR3 protein: CASSVSFGGSASSYEQYF
CDR3 DNA: TGTGCCAGCAGCGTAAGTTTCGGCGGTAGCGCGAGCTCCTACGAGCAGTACTTC

J gene: TRBJ1-2
clone size: -
V gene: TRBV11-2
D gene: TRBD1
CDR3 protein: CASSFRQGGYTF
CDR3 DNA: TGTGCCAGCAGCTTCCGACAGGGTGGCTACACCTTC

J gene: TRBJ2-3
clone size: -
V gene: TRBV7-8
D gene: TRBD2
CDR3 protein: CASSSPRRLAGEQYF
CDR3 DNA: TGTGCCAGCAGCTCCCCGCGCAGGCTAGCGGGAGAGCAGTATTTT

J gene: TRBJ1-1
clone size: once
V gene: TRBV4-2
D gene: -
CDR3 protein: CASSQAGKRGTEAFF
CDR3 DNA: TGTGCCAGCAGCCAAGCTGGCAAAAGGGGCACTGAAGCTTTCTTT

J gene: TRBJ2-3
clone size: -
V gene: TRBV5-8
D gene: -
CDR3 protein: CASSSLQLSTDTQYF
CDR3 DNA: TGTGCCAGCAGCTCCCTGCAACTATCGACAGATACGCAGTATTTT

J gene: TRBJ1-5
clone size: -
V gene: TRBV12-5
D gene: -
CDR3 protein: CASGLVRDQPQHF
CDR3 DNA: TGTGCTAGTGGTTTGGTGCGGGATCAGCCCCAGCATTTT

J gene: TRBJ2-2
clone size: -
V gene: TRBV2
D gene: -
CDR3 protein: CASSETGAGELFF
CDR3 DNA: TGTGCCAGCAGTGAAACCGGGGCCGGGGAGCTGTTTTTT

J gene: TRBJ2-3
clone size: -
V gene: TRBV18
D gene: TRBD2
CDR3 protein: CASSGTSGSTDTQYF
CDR3 DNA: TGTGCCAGCTCAGGGACTAGCGGGAGTACAGATACGCAGTATTTT

J gene: TRBJ2-3
clone size: -
V gene: TRBV5-1
D gene: -
CDR3 protein: CASKQIVEADTQYF
CDR3 DNA: TGCGCCAGCAAGCAGATCGTGGAGGCAGATACGCAGTATTTT

J gene: TRBJ1-2
clone size: -
V gene: TRBV18
D gene: -
CDR3 protein: CASSPGQGGYTF
CDR3 DNA: TGTGCCAGCTCACCAGGCCAGGGTGGCTACACCTTC

J gene: TRBJ1-1
clone size: -
V gene: TRBV6-1
D gene: -
CDR3 protein: CASSEGQGRFWNTEAFF
CDR3 DNA: TGTGCCAGCAGTGAAGGGCAGGGGCGATTTTGGAACACTGAAGCTTTCTTT

J gene: TRBJ2-7
clone size: -
V gene: TRBV19
D gene: TRBD1
CDR3 protein: CASSGSGTGGSYEQYF
CDR3 DNA: TGTGCCAGTAGTGGATCCGGGACAGGGGGTTCCTACGAGCAGTACTTC

J gene: TRBJ1-3
clone size: once
V gene: TRBV5-5
D gene: -
CDR3 protein: CASSLEWHISSGNTIYF
CDR3 DNA: TGTGCCAGCAGCTTGGAATGGCACATTTCGTCTGGAAACACCATATATTTT

J gene: TRBJ2-2
clone size: -
V gene: TRBV19
D gene: -
CDR3 protein: CASSNTGPSTGELFF
CDR3 DNA: TGTGCCAGTAGTAATACAGGGCCGAGCACCGGGGAGCTGTTTTTT

J gene: TRBJ2-1
clone size: -
V gene: TRBV5-1
D gene: -
CDR3 protein: CASSGSGKSSYNEQFF
CDR3 DNA: TGCGCCAGCAGTGGTTCAGGGAAGAGCTCCTACAATGAGCAGTTCTTC

J gene: TRBJ1-2
clone size: -
V gene: TRBV5-6
D gene: -
CDR3 protein: CASSFGGDGYTF
CDR3 DNA: TGTGCCAGCAGCTTCGGCGGGGATGGCTACACCTTC

J gene: TRBJ1-2
clone size: -
V gene: TRBV5-1
D gene: -
CDR3 protein: CASSLESVRYGYTF
CDR3 DNA: TGCGCCAGCAGCTTGGAGTCGGTCCGCTATGGCTACACCTTC

J gene: TRBJ2-2
clone size: -
V gene: TRBV30
D gene: -
CDR3 protein: CAWSPGTGELFF
CDR3 DNA: TGTGCCTGGAGCCCAGGTACCGGGGAGCTGTTTTTT

J gene: TRBJ1-5
clone size: -
V gene: TRBV16
D gene: -
CDR3 protein: CASSHSGGGNQPQHF
CDR3 DNA: TGTGCCAGCAGCCATTCCGGGGGGGGCAATCAGCCCCAGCATTTT

J gene: TRBJ2-7
clone size: -
V gene: TRBV6-1
D gene: TRBD1
CDR3 protein: CASSGRTGRRNEQYF
CDR3 DNA: TGTGCCAGCAGTGGACGGACAGGGAGGAGGAACGAGCAGTACTTC

J gene: TRBJ1-1
clone size: -
V gene: TRBV5-1
D gene: -
CDR3 protein: CASSPDPGFAMNTEAFF
CDR3 DNA: TGCGCCAGCAGCCCCGACCCAGGGTTTGCCATGAACACTGAAGCTTTCTTT

J gene: TRBJ2-1
clone size: -
V gene: TRBV2
D gene: TRBD2
CDR3 protein: CASTGDVSGEQFF
CDR3 DNA: TGTGCCAGCACCGGGGACGTTAGCGGGGAGCAGTTCTTC

J gene: TRBJ1-6
clone size: few
V gene: TRBV6-1
D gene: -
CDR3 protein: CASSDRVLYNSPLHF
CDR3 DNA: TGTGCCAGCAGTGACCGGGTCCTCTATAATTCACCCCTCCACTTT

J gene: TRBJ2-3
clone size: -
V gene: TRBV9
D gene: TRBD2
CDR3 protein: CASSALAGGYTDTQYF
CDR3 DNA: TGTGCCAGCAGCGCCCTAGCGGGTGGGTACACAGATACGCAGTATTTT

J gene: TRBJ2-7
clone size: -
V gene: TRBV9
D gene: TRBD1
CDR3 protein: CASSVGWTGGDEQYF
CDR3 DNA: TGTGCCAGCAGCGTAGGTTGGACAGGGGGTGACGAGCAGTACTTC

J gene: TRBJ1-1
clone size: -
V gene: TRBV30
D gene: -
CDR3 protein: CAWSGTRKGTEAFF
CDR3 DNA: TGTGCCTGGAGTGGGACACGAAAGGGGACTGAAGCTTTCTTT

J gene: TRBJ2-7
clone size: -
V gene: TRBV5-1
D gene: -
CDR3 protein: CASSFGTAYEQYF
CDR3 DNA: TGCGCCAGCAGCTTTGGAACAGCCTACGAGCAGTACTTC

J gene: TRBJ1-1
clone size: -
V gene: TRBV19
D gene: -
CDR3 protein: CASSPFVGGPEAFF
CDR3 DNA: TGTGCCAGTAGTCCATTCGTCGGGGGGCCTGAAGCTTTCTTT

J gene: TRBJ1-2
clone size: -
V gene: TRBV14
D gene: TRBD1
CDR3 protein: CASSIVRDRGYTF
CDR3 DNA: TGTGCCAGCAGCATCGTCCGGGACAGGGGCTACACCTTC

J gene: TRBJ1-5
clone size: -
V gene: TRBV5-6
D gene: -
CDR3 protein: CASSQWRGRGNSNQPQHF
CDR3 DNA: TGTGCCAGCAGCCAATGGAGGGGACGGGGGAATAGCAATCAGCCCCAGCATTTT

J gene: TRBJ2-7
clone size: -
V gene: TRBV10-3
D gene: -
CDR3 protein: CAIRRQENEQYF
CDR3 DNA: TGTGCCATCAGGAGACAAGAAAACGAGCAGTACTTC

J gene: TRBJ2-7
clone size: -
V gene: TRBV6-1
D gene: -
CDR3 protein: CASSDPGPGHSGYEQYF
CDR3 DNA: TGTGCCAGCAGTGATCCCGGTCCCGGACATTCGGGCTACGAGCAGTACTTC

J gene: TRBJ2-1
clone size: -
V gene: TRBV28
D gene: TRBD2
CDR3 protein: CASRRTSGGGNEQFF
CDR3 DNA: TGTGCCAGCAGACGGACTAGCGGGGGAGGGAATGAGCAGTTCTTC

J gene: TRBJ2-3
clone size: -
V gene: TRBV10-2
D gene: TRBD2
CDR3 protein: CASSESLAGGQDTQYF
CDR3 DNA: TGCGCCAGCAGTGAGTCACTCGCGGGGGGGCAGGATACGCAGTATTTT

J gene: TRBJ2-3
clone size: -
V gene: TRBV9
D gene: TRBD1
CDR3 protein: CASSVAGTGTGAKDTDTQYF
CDR3 DNA: TGTGCCAGCAGCGTAGCCGGGACAGGGACGGGGGCAAAGGACACAGATACGCAGTATTTT

J gene: TRBJ2-2
clone size: -
V gene: TRBV21-1
D gene: -
CDR3 protein: CASSKGGLNTGELFF
CDR3 DNA: TGTGCCAGCAGCAAAGGGGGCTTAAACACCGGGGAGCTGTTTTTT

J gene: TRBJ2-3
clone size: -
V gene: TRBV6-6
D gene: -
CDR3 protein: CASSYKLSSETDTQYF
CDR3 DNA: TGTGCCAGCAGTTACAAGCTCTCTAGCGAGACAGATACGCAGTATTTT

J gene: TRBJ2-1
clone size: -
V gene: TRBV5-1
D gene: TRBD1
CDR3 protein: CASSRPGQGMGEQFF
CDR3 DNA: TGCGCCAGCAGCCGTCCGGGACAGGGGATGGGTGAGCAGTTCTTC

J gene: TRBJ2-3
clone size: -
V gene: TRBV2
D gene: -
CDR3 protein: CASSRSGSNTDTQYF
CDR3 DNA: TGTGCCAGCAGTCGATCCGGGAGTAACACAGATACGCAGTATTTT

J gene: TRBJ2-7
clone size: -
V gene: TRBV30
D gene: -
CDR3 protein: CARSAGGYEQYF
CDR3 DNA: TGTGCCCGGTCGGCCGGAGGCTACGAGCAGTACTTC

J gene: TRBJ2-5
clone size: -
V gene: TRBV6-6
D gene: -
CDR3 protein: CASSYSEGQETQYF
CDR3 DNA: TGTGCCAGCAGTTACTCGGAGGGCCAAGAGACCCAGTACTTC

J gene: TRBJ2-7
clone size: -
V gene: TRBV19
D gene: -
CDR3 protein: CASSSGAYEQYF
CDR3 DNA: TGTGCCAGTAGTTCGGGGGCCTACGAGCAGTACTTC

J gene: TRBJ2-4
clone size: -
V gene: TRBV30
D gene: TRBD1
CDR3 protein: CAWRAPGGDKNIQYF
CDR3 DNA: TGTGCCTGGAGGGCCCCAGGGGGCGACAAAAACATTCAGTACTTC

J gene: TRBJ1-1
clone size: -
V gene: TRBV4-1
D gene: -
CDR3 protein: CASSQVYYTEAFF
CDR3 DNA: TGCGCCAGCAGCCAAGTCTACTACACTGAAGCTTTCTTT

J gene: TRBJ2-1
clone size: once
V gene: TRBV15
D gene: -
CDR3 protein: CATSRDGRGDNEQFF
CDR3 DNA: TGTGCCACCAGCAGAGATGGCAGGGGGGACAATGAGCAGTTCTTC

J gene: TRBJ1-1
clone size: -
V gene: TRBV5-6
D gene: TRBD1
CDR3 protein: CASSLGPLGQGEAFF
CDR3 DNA: TGTGCCAGCAGCCTGGGCCCTCTTGGACAGGGTGAAGCTTTCTTT

J gene: TRBJ2-3
clone size: -
V gene: TRBV10-3
D gene: -
CDR3 protein: CAISEMVGGGTDTQYF
CDR3 DNA: TGTGCCATCAGTGAAATGGTGGGCGGGGGCACAGATACGCAGTATTTT